A selection of T cell receptor beta chains follows, all from one sample in a study of cytomegalovirus exposure and HLA in healthy donors. Assay: immunoSEQ multiplex PCR; the TCRdb copy retains only in-frame clones and omits some. In the table there are tens of thousands of clones, about 85% of which are singletons. Specimen: PBMCs. These receptors came from a man younger than 35 in good health and CMV-seropositive. Both conserved end residues are part of each CDR3. The order of the fields is J gene, V gene, clone size, D gene, CDR3 protein, CDR3 DNA. D genes are given only for firm matches. Clone sizes are given selectively: once, few, many, or a class where the clone is expanded.

TRBJ2-7 TRBV28 - TRBD1 CASREDRGTYEQYF TGTGCCAGCAGAGAGGACAGGGGCACCTACGAGCAGTACTTC
TRBJ2-3 TRBV18 once - CASSPGRGTQYF TGTGCCAGCTCACCCGGCCGAGGTACGCAGTATTTT
TRBJ2-7 TRBV19 - TRBD2 CAVENYRAKATSGRASYEQYF TGTGCTGTTGAAAACTATCGGGCCAAAGCAACTAGCGGGAGGGCCTCCTACGAGCAGTACTTC
TRBJ2-2 TRBV28 - - CASSFTTDGTGELFF TGTGCCAGCAGTTTTACTACCGACGGTACCGGGGAGCTGTTTTTT
TRBJ2-4 TRBV28 - - CASARLAKNIQYF TGTGCCAGCGCTAGGCTAGCCAAAAACATTCAGTACTTC
TRBJ1-1 TRBV7-8 - - CASSHVGGLNTEAFF TGTGCCAGCAGCCACGTGGGGGGTTTGAACACTGAAGCTTTCTTT
TRBJ1-5 TRBV2 - - CASNTGRNQPQHF TGTGCCAGCAACACAGGGCGCAATCAGCCCCAGCATTTT
TRBJ1-4 TRBV6-5 - TRBD1 CASSYSTGINEKLFF TGTGCCAGCAGTTACTCGACAGGGATAAATGAAAAACTGTTTTTT
TRBJ2-3 TRBV27 - - CASSSRPGFGSTDTQYF TGTGCCAGCAGTTCCAGGCCGGGGTTCGGAAGCACAGATACGCAGTATTTT
TRBJ2-2 TRBV28 - - CASSSSGAGELFF TGTGCCAGCAGTTCATCAGGGGCCGGGGAGCTGTTTTTT